Here is one T cell receptor beta chain with its context. The antigen remains undetermined. TCRdb's table, derived via immunoSEQ multiplex PCR, lists solely in-frame clones and lacks some. The data show some 90,000 clones, with nearly 90% seen just once and 15% to 20% held by the top ten. These data are taken from a study of T cell responses to AZD1222 COVID-19 vaccine. Findings and limits, study-wide: Baseline seropositives among AZD1222 recipients totaled only 5 to 7. Spike regions recognized by vaccine-associated CD4 TCRs spanned the protein, led by 160-218 and 743-854.

V was trimmed by 2 bases and J by 1 base, leaving 12 bases between them. Germline CDR1 reads MNHEY; CDR2 reads SVGEGT. CDR3 size: 16 residues. This clonotype was sampled from an adult in good health. The rearrangement joins TRBV6-2 or TRBV6-3 to TRBJ1-5, with D possibly being TRBD1 (5 bases). The material sequenced was peripheral blood, taken on day 0 of AZD1222 vaccination. The CDR3 DNA reads as TGTGCCAGCAGTTACATGTCCTCAGGGAGCAATCAGCCCCAGCATTTT. Its translation: CASSYMSSGSNQPQHF.